The sequence of this T cell receptor (beta chain) was determined in a study of blood T cell repertoires in COVID-19. Across the study: Sites in the United States, Italy and Spain provided acute and convalescent COVID-19 samples.

Patients at the Seattle site were enrolled during active infection and followed longitudinally. The CDR3 contains 15 residues. The V and J ends lost 6 bases and 1 base respectively, with 15 bases between them. CDR1 and CDR2 (germline): LNHDA, SQIVND (reference sequence). In the source study's methods: Counts of nucleated cells, estimated from reference gene primer amplification, were obtained. Produced via immunoSEQ multiplex PCR; TCRdb's table is partial and in-frame only. That table is the source of V, J and clone size, and D and trimming were worked out from the DNA. The sample contains roughly 340,000 clones, about nine tenths of which appear only once.

Sequencing was done on a sample of peripheral blood. The chain recombines TRBV19 with TRBJ1-2; a possible D gene is TRBD1 (5 bases). The sequence was obtained from a woman aged 45-65 years with COVID-19, enrolled during active disease. The CDR3 here is CASRASGADNYGYTF. The CDR3 nucleotides are TGTGCCAGTAGAGCCAGCGGGGCGGATAACTATGGCTACACCTTC.